The present T cell receptor (beta chain) was sequenced within a study of cytomegalovirus exposure and HLA in healthy donors. The overall study: Of the donors genotyped, approximately 430 in all, about 80% fell in the Caucasian-associated ancestry cluster.

General observations from the study: In an earlier analysis, productive rearrangement rates for most beta V segments clustered near 87% or 30%.

As concerns this clone: What it binds is not known.

With 60 Vbeta and 13 Jbeta primers, the PCR was carried out. Profiling relied on immunoSEQ multiplex PCR, and the TCRdb table lists in-frame clones only, not all of them. The sample yields roughly 200,000 clones, about nine tenths seen once. This CDR3 is 14 amino acids long. CDR1 SGHTA and CDR2 FQGNSA come from the germline V gene. The clonotype originates from a boy younger than 10 in good health and CMV-seronegative. The sample consisted of PBMCs. The rearrangement links TRBV7-2 to TRBJ2-5; 7 bases agree with TRBD1. The end of the DNA fits TRBJ2-7 better, so the J call may be wrong. The CDR3 DNA sequence: TGTGCCAGCAGCTCCACGGGACAGAGATACGAGCAGTACTTC. It translates to CASSSTGQRYEQYF.